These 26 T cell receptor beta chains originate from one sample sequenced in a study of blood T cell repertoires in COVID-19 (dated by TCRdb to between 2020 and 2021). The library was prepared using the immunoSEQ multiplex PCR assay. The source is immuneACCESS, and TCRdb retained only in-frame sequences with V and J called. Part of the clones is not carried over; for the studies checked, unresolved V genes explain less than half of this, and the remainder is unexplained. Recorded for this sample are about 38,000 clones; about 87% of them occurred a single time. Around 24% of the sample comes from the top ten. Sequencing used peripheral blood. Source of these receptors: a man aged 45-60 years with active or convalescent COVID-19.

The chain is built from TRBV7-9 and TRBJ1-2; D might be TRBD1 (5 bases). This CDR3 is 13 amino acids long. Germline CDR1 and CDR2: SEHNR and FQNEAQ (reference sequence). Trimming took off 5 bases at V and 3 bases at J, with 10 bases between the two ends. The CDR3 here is CASSPWGDYGYTF. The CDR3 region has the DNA TGTGCCAGCAGCCCCTGGGGGGACTATGGCTACACCTTC.

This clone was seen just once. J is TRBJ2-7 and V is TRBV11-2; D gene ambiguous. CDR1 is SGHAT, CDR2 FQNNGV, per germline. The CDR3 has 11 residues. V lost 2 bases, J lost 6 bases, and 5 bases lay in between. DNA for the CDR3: TGTGCCAGCAGCTTATCGTTCGAGCAGTACTTC. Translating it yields CASSLSFEQYF. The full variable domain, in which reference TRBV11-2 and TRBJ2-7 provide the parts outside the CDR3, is EAGVAQSPRYKIIEKRQSVAFWCNPISGHATLYWYQQILGQGPKLLIQFQNNGVVDDSQLPKDRFSAERLKGVDSTLKIQPAKLEDSAVYLCASSLSFEQYFGPGTRLTVT.

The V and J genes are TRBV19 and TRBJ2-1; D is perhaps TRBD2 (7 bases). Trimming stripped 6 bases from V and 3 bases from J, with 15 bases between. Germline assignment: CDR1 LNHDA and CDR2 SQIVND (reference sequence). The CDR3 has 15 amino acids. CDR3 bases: TGTGCCAGTAGCCAACAGGGAGGGCTCTACAATGAGCAGTTCTTC. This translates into CASSQQGGLYNEQFF.

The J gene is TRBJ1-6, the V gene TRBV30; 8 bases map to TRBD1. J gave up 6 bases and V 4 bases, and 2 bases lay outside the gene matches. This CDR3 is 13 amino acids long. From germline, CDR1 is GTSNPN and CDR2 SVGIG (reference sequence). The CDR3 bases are TGTGCCTGGACCAGGGGGCTTAATTCACCCCTCCACTTT. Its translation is CAWTRGLNSPLHF.

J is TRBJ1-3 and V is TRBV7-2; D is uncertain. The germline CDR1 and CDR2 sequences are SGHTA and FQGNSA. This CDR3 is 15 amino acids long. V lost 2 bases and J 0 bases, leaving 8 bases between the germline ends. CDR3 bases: TGTGCCAGCAGCTTAATGGCATACTCTGGAAACACCATATATTTT. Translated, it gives CASSLMAYSGNTIYF. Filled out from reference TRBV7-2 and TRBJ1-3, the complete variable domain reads GAGVSQSPSNKVTEKGKDVELRCDPISGHTALYWYRQSLGQGLEFLIYFQGNSAPDKSGLPSDRFSAERTGGSVSTLTIQRTQQEDSAVYLCASSLMAYSGNTIYFGEGSWLTVV.

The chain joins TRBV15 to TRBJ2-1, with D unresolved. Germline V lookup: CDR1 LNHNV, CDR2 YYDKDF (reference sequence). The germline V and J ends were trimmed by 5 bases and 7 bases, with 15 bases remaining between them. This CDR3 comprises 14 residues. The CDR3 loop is CATSFHRGENEQFF. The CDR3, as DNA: TGTGCCACCAGCTTTCACCGAGGAGAGAATGAGCAGTTCTTC. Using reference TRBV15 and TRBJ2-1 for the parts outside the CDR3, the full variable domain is DAMVIQNPRYQVTQFGKPVTLSCSQTLNHNVMYWYQQKSSQAPKLLFHYYDKDFNNEADTPDNFQSRRPNTSFCFLDIRSPGLGDTAMYLCATSFHRGENEQFFGPGTRLTVL.

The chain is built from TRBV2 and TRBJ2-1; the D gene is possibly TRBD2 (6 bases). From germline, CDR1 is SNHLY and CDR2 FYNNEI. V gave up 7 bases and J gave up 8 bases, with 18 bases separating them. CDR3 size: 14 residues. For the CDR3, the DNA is TGTGCCAGCAAGATGACTAGTTTTACCGATGAGCAGTTCTTC. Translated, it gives CASKMTSFTDEQFF.

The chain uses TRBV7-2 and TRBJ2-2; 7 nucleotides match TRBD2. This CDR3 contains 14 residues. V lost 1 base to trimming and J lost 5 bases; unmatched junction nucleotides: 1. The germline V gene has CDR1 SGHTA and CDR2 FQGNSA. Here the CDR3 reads CASSLEAGTGELFF. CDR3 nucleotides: TGTGCCAGCAGCTTAGAAGCGGGGACCGGGGAGCTGTTTTTT.

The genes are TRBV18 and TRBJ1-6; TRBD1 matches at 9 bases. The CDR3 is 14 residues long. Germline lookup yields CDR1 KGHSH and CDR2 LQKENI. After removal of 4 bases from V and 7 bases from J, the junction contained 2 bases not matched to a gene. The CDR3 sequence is CASSQTGGNSPLHF. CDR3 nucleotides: TGTGCCAGCTCACAGACAGGGGGGAATTCACCCCTCCACTTT.

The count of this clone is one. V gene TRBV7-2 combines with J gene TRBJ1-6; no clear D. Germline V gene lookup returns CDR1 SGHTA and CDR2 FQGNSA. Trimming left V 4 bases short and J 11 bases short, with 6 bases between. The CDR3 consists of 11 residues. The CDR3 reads CASSSETPLHF. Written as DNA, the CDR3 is TGTGCCAGCAGCTCCGAGACACCCCTCCACTTT.

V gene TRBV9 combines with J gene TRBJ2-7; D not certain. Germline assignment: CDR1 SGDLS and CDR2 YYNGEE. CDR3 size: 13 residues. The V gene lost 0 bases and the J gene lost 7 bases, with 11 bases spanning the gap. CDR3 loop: CASSVDISWEQYF. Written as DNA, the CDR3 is TGTGCCAGCAGCGTAGACATCTCCTGGGAGCAGTACTTC.

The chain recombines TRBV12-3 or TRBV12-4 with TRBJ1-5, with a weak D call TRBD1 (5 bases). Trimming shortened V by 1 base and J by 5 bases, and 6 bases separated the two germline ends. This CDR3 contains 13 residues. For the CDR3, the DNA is TGTGCCAGCAGTTTAGAAGGGGATCAGCCCCAGCATTTT. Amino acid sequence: CASSLEGDQPQHF.

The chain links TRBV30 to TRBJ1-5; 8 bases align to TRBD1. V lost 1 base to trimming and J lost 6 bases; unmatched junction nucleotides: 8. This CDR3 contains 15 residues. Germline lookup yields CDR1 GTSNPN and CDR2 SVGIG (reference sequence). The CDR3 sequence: CAWSGGAGGRQPQHF. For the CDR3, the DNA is TGTGCCTGGAGTGGCGGGGCAGGGGGCCGTCAGCCCCAGCATTTT.

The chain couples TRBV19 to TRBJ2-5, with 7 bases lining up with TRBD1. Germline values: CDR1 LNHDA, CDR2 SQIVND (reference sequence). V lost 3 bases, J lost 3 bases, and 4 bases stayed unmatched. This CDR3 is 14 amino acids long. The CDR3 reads CASSMSGTEETQYF. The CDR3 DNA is TGTGCCAGTAGTATGTCCGGGACAGAAGAGACCCAGTACTTC.

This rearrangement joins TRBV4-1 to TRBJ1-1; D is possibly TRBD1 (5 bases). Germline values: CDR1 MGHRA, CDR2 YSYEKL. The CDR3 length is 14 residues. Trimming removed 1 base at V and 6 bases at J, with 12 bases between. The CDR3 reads CASSQATVGAEAFF. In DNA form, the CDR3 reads TGCGCCAGCAGCCAAGCGACCGTAGGGGCTGAAGCTTTCTTT.

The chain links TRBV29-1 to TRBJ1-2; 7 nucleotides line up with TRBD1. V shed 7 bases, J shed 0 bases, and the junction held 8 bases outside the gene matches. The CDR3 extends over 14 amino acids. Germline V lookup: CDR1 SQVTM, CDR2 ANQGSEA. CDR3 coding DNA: TGCAGCGCTGAGGGGGCCCAACCTAACTATGGCTACACCTTC. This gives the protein CSAEGAQPNYGYTF.

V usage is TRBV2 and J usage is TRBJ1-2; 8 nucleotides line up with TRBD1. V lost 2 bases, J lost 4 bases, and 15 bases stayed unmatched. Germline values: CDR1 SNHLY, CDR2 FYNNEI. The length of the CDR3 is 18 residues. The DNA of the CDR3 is TGTGCCAGCAGTGAATATCAGTTTCAGGGGGCGCACGGCTATGGCTACACCTTC. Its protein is CASSEYQFQGAHGYGYTF.

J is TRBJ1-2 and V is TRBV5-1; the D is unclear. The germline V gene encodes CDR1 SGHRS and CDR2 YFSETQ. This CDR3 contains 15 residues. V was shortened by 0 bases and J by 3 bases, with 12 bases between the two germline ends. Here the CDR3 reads CASSLAGNLDYGYTF. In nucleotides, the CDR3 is TGCGCCAGCAGCTTGGCCGGGAATTTAGACTATGGCTACACCTTC.

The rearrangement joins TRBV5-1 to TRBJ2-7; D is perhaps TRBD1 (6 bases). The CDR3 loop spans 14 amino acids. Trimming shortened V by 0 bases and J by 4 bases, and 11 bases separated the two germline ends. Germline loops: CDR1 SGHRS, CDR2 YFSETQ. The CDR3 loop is CASSLVVQGYEQYF. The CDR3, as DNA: TGCGCCAGCAGCTTGGTAGTCCAGGGGTACGAGCAGTACTTC.

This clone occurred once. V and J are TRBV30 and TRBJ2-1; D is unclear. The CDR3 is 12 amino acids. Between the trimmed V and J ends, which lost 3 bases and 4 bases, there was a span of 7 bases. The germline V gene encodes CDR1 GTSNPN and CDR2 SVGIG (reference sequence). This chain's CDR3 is CAWRPTYNEQFF. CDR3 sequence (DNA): TGTGCCTGGAGGCCTACTTACAATGAGCAGTTCTTC.

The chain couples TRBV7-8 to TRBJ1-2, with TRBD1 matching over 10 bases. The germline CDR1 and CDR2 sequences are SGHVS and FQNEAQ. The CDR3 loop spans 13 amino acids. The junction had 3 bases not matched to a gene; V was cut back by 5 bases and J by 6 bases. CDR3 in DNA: TGTGCCAGCAGCCGGGACAGGGGAGATGGCTACACCTTC. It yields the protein CASSRDRGDGYTF.

Here the CDR3 reads CASSLAGGVADTQYF. The DNA for the CDR3 is TGTGCCAGCAGCTTAGCGGGGGGGGTGGCAGATACGCAGTATTTT. The V gene is TRBV3-1 (or the pseudogene TRBV3-2), the J gene TRBJ2-3, with 11 nucleotides matching TRBD2. V shed 5 bases and J 4 bases; nucleotides not matched to a gene: 5. This CDR3 contains 15 residues. Per germline, CDR1 LGHDT and CDR2 YNNKEL (reference sequence).

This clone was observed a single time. The CDR3 sequence: CASSLTKNTGELFF. CDR3 DNA sequence: TGTGCCAGCAGCTTAACCAAGAACACCGGGGAGCTGTTTTTT. This chain joins TRBV7-3 and TRBJ2-2; D gene ambiguous. The CDR3 runs to 14 residues. Trimming cost V 0 bases and J 1 base, with 3 bases left between them. Germline CDR1 is SGHTA and CDR2 is FQGTGA.

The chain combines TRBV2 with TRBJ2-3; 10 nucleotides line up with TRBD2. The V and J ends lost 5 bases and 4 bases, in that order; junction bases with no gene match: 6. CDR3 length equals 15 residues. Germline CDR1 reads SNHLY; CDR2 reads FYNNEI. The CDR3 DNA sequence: TGTGCCAGCAGTCCTAGCGGGAGCGTCGCAGATACGCAGTATTTT. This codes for CASSPSGSVADTQYF.

The CDR3 region has the DNA TGTGCCAGCAGCTCCTCCCGGACAGGGAACAATCAGCCCCAGCATTTT. Translated, it gives CASSSSRTGNNQPQHF. V is TRBV3-1 (or the pseudogene TRBV3-2) and J is TRBJ1-5; the match to TRBD1 covers 8 bases. CDR3 size: 16 residues. V dropped 5 bases and J dropped 3; count of bases not matched to a gene: 9. In germline, CDR1 is LGHDT, CDR2 YNNKEL (reference sequence).

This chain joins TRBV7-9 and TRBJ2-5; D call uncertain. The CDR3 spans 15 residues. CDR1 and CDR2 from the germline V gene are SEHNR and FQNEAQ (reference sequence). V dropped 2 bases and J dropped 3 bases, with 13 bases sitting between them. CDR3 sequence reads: CASSLSSGGKETQYF. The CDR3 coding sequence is TGTGCCAGCAGCTTATCATCCGGCGGTAAAGAGACCCAGTACTTC. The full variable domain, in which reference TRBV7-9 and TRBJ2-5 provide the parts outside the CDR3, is DTGVSQNPRHKITKRGQNVTFRCDPISEHNRLYWYRQTLGQGPEFLTYFQNEAQLEKSRLLSDRFSAERPKGSFSTLEIQRTEQGDSAMYLCASSLSSGGKETQYFGPGTRLLVL.